This TCR beta chain was obtained from a study of blood T cell repertoires in COVID-19. Study in general: Material from acute and convalescent COVID-19 was sourced from the United States, Italy and Spain. Nucleic acid was either cDNA or gDNA, and it came from T cells, B-cell-depleted T cells, or PBMCs.

Assay: immunoSEQ multiplex PCR; the TCRdb copy retains only in-frame clones and omits some. The sample contains around 75,000 clones, around 89% of which appear only once. V shed 6 bases and J 6 bases; nucleotides not matched to a gene: 7. The germline CDR1 and CDR2 sequences are WSHSY and SAAADI. The CDR3 totals 15 residues. The chain combines TRBV10-2 with TRBJ2-1; 11 positions match TRBD1. This receptor was identified in a man aged 55-75 years with acute or convalescent COVID-19. The source material was peripheral blood. CDR3 coding DNA: TGCGCCAGCAGAGTACCCGGGACAGGGGGCAATGAGCAGTTCTTC. Protein sequence: CASRVPGTGGNEQFF.